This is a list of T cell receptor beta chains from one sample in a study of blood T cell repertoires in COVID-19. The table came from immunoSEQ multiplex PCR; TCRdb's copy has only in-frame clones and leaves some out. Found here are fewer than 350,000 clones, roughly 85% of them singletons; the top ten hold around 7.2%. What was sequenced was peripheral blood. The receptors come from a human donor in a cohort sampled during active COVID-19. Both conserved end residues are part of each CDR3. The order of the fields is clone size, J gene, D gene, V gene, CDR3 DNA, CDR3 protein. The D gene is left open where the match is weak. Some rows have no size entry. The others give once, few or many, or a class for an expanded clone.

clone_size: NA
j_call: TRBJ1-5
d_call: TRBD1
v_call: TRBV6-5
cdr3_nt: TGTGCCAGCAGTTACTCCGGGTCAGGGGGGCATCAGCCCCAGCATTTT
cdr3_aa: CASSYSGSGGHQPQHF

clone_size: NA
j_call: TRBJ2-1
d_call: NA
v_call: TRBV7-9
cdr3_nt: TGTGCCAGCAGCTTAGGGGCGAGCTCCTACAATGAGCAGTTCTTC
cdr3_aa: CASSLGASSYNEQFF

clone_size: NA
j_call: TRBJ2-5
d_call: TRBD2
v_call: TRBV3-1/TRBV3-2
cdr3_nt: TGTGCCAGCAGCCATAGCGGGGGGGCGGGTCGAGAGACCCAGTACTTC
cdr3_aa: CASSHSGGAGRETQYF

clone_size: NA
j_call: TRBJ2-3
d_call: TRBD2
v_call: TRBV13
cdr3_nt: TGTGCCAGCAGCTTATATAGCGGGGGAGATACGCAGTATTTT
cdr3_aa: CASSLYSGGDTQYF

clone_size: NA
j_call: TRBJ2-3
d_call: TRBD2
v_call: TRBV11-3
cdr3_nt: TGTGCCAGCAGCTCAGGACTAGCGGGGGGGCATGATACGCAGTATTTT
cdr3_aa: CASSSGLAGGHDTQYF

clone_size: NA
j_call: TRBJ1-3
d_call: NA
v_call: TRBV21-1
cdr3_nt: TGTGCCAGCACCACGAGAAATACGGTGCCCTCTGGAAACACCATATATTTT
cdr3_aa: CASTTRNTVPSGNTIYF

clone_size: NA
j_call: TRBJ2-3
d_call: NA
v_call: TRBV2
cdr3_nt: TGTGCCAGCGGTCCACATATGCAGTATTTT
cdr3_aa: CASGPHMQYF

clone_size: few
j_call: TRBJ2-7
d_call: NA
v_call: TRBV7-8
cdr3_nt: TGTGCCAGCAGCCAGATCAGGTCCTACGAGCAGTACTTC
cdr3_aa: CASSQIRSYEQYF

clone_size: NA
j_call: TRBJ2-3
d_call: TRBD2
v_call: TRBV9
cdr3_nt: TGTGCCAGCAGCGCTACTAGCGGGGGGGCGGGAGATACGCAGTATTTT
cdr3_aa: CASSATSGGAGDTQYF

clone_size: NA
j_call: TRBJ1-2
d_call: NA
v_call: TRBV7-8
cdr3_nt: TGTGCCAGCAGCTTAGTACCTGCCACGACAGTTTCCTATGGCTACACCTTC
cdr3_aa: CASSLVPATTVSYGYTF

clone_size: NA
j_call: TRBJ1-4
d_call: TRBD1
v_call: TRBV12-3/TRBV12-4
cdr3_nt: TGTGCCAGCAGCCCGGACAGGGTTGAAAAACTGTTTTTT
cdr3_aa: CASSPDRVEKLFF

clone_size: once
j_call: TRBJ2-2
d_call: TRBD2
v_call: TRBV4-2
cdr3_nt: TGTGCCAGCAGCCAAGACGACCGGGGACTAGTCTCTGGGGAGCTGTTTTTT
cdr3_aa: CASSQDDRGLVSGELFF

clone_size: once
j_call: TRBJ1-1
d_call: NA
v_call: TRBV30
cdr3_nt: TGTGCCTGGAGTGTTTCTGTGAACACTGAAGCTTTCTTT
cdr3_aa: CAWSVSVNTEAFF

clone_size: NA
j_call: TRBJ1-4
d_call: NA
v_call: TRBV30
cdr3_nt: TGTGCCTGGAGTGAAGGGAGGGATGAAAAACTGTTTTTT
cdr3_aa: CAWSEGRDEKLFF

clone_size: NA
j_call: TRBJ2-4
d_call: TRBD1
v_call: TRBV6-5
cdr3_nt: TGTGCCAGCAGTTCACAGGGGGCGGGCAAAAACATTCAGTACTTC
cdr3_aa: CASSSQGAGKNIQYF

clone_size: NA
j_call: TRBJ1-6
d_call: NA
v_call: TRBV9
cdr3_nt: TGTGCCAGCAGCGTAGAAGAAAATCGAGGGGGTTCACCCCTCCACTTT
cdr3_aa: CASSVEENRGGSPLHF

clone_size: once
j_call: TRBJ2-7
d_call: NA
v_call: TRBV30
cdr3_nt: TGTGCCTGGAGTAGGGGCACCCCCTACGAGCAGTACTTC
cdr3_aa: CAWSRGTPYEQYF

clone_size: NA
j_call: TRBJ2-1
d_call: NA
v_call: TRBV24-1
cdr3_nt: TGTGCCACGGGTCCAGTCTCTAGGAATGAGCAGTTCTTC
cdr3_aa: CATGPVSRNEQFF

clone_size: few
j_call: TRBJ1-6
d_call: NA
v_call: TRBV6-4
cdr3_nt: TGTGCCAGCAGCGCGCAGGGTGCCAATTCACCCCTCCACTTT
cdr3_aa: CASSAQGANSPLHF

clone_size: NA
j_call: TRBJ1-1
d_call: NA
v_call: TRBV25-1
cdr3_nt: TGTGCCAGCAGTGAAAATGAGGGATTTGCTTTCTTT
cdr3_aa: CASSENEGFAFF

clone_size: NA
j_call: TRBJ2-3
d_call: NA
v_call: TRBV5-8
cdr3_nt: TGTGCCAGCAGCTTAAGTCGGGACACAAAGTATTTT
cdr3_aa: CASSLSRDTKYF

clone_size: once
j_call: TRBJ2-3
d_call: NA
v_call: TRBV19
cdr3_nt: TGTGCCAGTAGCTGGGAGATAAGGAGGGGTAATACGCAGTATTTT
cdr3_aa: CASSWEIRRGNTQYF

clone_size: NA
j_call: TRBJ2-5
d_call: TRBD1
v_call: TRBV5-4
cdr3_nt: TGTGCCAGCAGCCCCGGGACAGGCTTTATGGAGACCCAGTACTTC
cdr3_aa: CASSPGTGFMETQYF

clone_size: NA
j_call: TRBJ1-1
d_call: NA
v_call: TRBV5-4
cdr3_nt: TGTGCCAGCAGCTTGCAGAACACTGAAGCTTTCTTT
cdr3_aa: CASSLQNTEAFF

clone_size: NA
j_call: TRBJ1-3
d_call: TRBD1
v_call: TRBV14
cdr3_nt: TGTGCCAGCAGCCCCACCAGGGGGTACGGAAACACCATATATTTT
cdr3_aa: CASSPTRGYGNTIYF

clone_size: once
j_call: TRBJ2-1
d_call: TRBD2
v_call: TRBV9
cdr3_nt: TGTGCCAGCAGCGCTTGGACTAGCGGGGGACCCTACAATGAGCAGTTCTTC
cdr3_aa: CASSAWTSGGPYNEQFF

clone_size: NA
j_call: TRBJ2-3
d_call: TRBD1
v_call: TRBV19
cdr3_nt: TGTGCCAGTATGGGACAGGATAGCACAGATACGCAGTATTTT
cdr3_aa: CASMGQDSTDTQYF

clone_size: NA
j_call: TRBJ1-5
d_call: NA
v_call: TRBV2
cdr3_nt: TGTGCCAGCAGTGTGGGGCAGGGCGTAGGTCAGCCCCAGCATTTT
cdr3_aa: CASSVGQGVGQPQHF

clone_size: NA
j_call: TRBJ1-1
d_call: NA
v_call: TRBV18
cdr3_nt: TGTGCCAGCTCACCAATAGATGGTACTGAAGCTTTCTTT
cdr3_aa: CASSPIDGTEAFF